This T cell receptor (beta chain) stems from a study of neurological immune-mediated disorders. Study-wide points: Neither clinical nor MRI features were found to be associated with the multiple sclerosis repertoire cluster. When repertoires were grouped phylogenetically, those of 18 of 34 multiple sclerosis patients fell into one related-CDR3 cluster, a possible signature.

This clonotype was seen many times. No antigen is known for it. TCRdb reanalysed the 5' RACE reads using MiXCR and keeps one entry per CDR3 protein. Of 39,000 or so distinct CDR3 sequences listed, about 2.5% are singletons. The sample consisted of PBMCs. The sequence derives from a man younger than 40 with multiple sclerosis.

CDR3 DNA sequence: TGCGCCAGCAGACCTTTTATGAGATCGGATGGCTACACCTTC. Its protein is CASRPFMRSDGYTF. The rearrangement uses TRBV5-1 and TRBJ1-2; D uncertain. The CDR3 is 14 residues long. Germline assignment: CDR1 SGHRS and CDR2 YFSETQ. V lost 5 bases, J lost 6 bases, and 17 bases lay in between.